This TCR beta chain was identified in a study of shared clonotypes between healthy human individuals. Study outcomes and limitations: A reduction in generation probabilities was seen for non-shared clonotypes relative to those shared by all four donors. There were few donors, and this limited the genetic and exposure-history diversity represented.

This CDR3 region has 14 residues. The germline gives CDR1 LGHNA, CDR2 YNFKEQ. Trimming left V 0 bases short and J 0 bases short, with 5 bases between. Every one of the donors was a Caucasian adult that lived in Nashville, Tennessee. Turning to this clone: The antigen remains undetermined.

Profiled with immunoSEQ multiplex PCR; TCRdb holds only in-frame clones, not every one. Found here are a few million clones, around 90% of them singletons; the top ten hold roughly 0.13%. The receptor comes from a man in his late teens or twenties in good health. The sample taken for sequencing was naive CD4+ T cells sorted from blood. Specified subset: CD45RA+ positively selected. The chain has TRBV4-2 and TRBJ1-1; D call uncertain. The CDR3 protein is CASSQDMVNTEAFF. The CDR3 nucleotides read TGTGCCAGCAGCCAAGATATGGTGAACACTGAAGCTTTCTTT.